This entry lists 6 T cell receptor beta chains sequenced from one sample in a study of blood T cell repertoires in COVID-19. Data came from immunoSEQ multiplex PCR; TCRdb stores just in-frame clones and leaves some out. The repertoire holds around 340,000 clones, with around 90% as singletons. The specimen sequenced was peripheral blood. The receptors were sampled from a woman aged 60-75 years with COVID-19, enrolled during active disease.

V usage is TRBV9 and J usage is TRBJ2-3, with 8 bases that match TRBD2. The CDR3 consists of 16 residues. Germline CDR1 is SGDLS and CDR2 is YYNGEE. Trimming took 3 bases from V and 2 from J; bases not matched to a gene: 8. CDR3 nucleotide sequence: TGTGCCAGCAGCGCGAATGTCGGGGGGGCCACAGATACGCAGTATTTT. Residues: CASSANVGGATDTQYF.

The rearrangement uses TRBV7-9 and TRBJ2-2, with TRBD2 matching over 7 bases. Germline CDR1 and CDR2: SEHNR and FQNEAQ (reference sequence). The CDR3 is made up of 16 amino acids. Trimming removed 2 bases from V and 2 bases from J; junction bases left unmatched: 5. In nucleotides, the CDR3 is TGTGCCAGCAGCTTAAGGCTAGCGGCCAACACCGGGGAGCTGTTTTTT. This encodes CASSLRLAANTGELFF.

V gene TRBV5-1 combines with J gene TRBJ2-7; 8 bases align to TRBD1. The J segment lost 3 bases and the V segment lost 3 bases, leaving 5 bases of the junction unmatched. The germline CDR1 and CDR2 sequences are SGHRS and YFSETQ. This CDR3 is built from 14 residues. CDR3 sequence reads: CASSSLQGGYEQYF. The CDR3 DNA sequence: TGCGCCAGCAGCTCCCTACAGGGGGGCTACGAGCAGTACTTC.

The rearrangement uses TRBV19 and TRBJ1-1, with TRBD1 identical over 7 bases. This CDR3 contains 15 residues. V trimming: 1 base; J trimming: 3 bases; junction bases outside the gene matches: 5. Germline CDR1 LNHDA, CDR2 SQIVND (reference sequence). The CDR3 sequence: CASSIGRGRDTEAFF. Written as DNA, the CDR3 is TGTGCCAGTAGTATAGGTAGGGGGCGGGACACTGAAGCTTTCTTT.

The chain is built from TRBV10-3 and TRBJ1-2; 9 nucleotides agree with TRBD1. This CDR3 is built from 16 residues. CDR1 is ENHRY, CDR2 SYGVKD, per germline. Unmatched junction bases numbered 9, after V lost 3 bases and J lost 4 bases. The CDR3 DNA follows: TGTGCCATCAGTGACCTAATACGGGACAGGGCCTATGGCTACACCTTC. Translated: CAISDLIRDRAYGYTF.

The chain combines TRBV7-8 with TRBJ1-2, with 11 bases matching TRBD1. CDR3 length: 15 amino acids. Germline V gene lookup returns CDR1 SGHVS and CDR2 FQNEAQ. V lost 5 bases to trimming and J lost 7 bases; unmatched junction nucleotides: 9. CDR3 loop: CASSALGQGVGGYTF. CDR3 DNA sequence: TGTGCCAGCAGCGCCTTGGGACAGGGGGTCGGTGGCTACACCTTC.